This section outlines one T cell receptor (beta chain) sequence together with its context. Method: immunoSEQ multiplex PCR; TCRdb's copy keeps in-frame clones and lacks some. The sample lists 65,000 to 80,000 clones; approximately 93% were seen once. Germline V gene data show CDR1 as SGHTA and CDR2 as FQGTGA. The CDR3 is made up of 16 amino acids. V was clipped by 3 bases and J by 4 bases; unmatched bases: 5. This sample is part of a study of technical replicates of blood from four donors. The source is a human donor in good health. The sample consisted of T cells isolated from PBMCs. This chain joins TRBV7-3 and TRBJ2-3, with TRBD1 matching 12 bases. CDR3 nucleotides: TGTGCCAGCAGCTTGACCGGGACAGGGGGCTCAGATACGCAGTATTTT. Translating it yields CASSLTGTGGSDTQYF.